This entry features one T cell receptor beta chain sequence. One entry per CDR3 protein, called by TCRdb with MiXCR from the 5' RACE reads. The table includes 300,000 to 350,000 distinct CDR3 sequences, approximately 4.3% detected once. Germline V gene data show CDR1 as DFQATT and CDR2 as SNEGSKA (reference sequence). Trimming removed 5 bases from V and 0 bases from J, with 15 bases in between. CDR3 length equals 15 residues. This sample is drawn from a study of T cells after yellow fever vaccination. J is TRBJ2-3 and V is TRBV20-1; the D is unclear. This receptor was identified in a man between 18 and 35 years old who received the YFV17D yellow fever vaccine. This sample comprised PBMCs, obtained 15 days after the yellow fever booster vaccination. The DNA of the CDR3 is TGCAGTGCTCCGTACCTTTATACTAGCACAGATACGCAGTATTTT. It translates to CSAPYLYTSTDTQYF.